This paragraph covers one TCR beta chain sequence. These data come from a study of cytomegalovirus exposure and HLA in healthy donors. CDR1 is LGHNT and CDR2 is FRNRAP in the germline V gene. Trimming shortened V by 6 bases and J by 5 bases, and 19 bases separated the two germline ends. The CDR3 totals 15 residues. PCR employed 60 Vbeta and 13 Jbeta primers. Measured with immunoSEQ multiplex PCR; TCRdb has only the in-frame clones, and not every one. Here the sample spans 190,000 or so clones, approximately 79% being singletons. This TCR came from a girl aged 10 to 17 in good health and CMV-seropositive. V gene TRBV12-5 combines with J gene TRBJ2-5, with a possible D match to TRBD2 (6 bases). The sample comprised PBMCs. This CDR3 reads CASGPKGTLRETQYF. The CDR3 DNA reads TGTGCTAGTGGCCCGAAAGGGACTTTAAGGGAGACCCAGTACTTC.